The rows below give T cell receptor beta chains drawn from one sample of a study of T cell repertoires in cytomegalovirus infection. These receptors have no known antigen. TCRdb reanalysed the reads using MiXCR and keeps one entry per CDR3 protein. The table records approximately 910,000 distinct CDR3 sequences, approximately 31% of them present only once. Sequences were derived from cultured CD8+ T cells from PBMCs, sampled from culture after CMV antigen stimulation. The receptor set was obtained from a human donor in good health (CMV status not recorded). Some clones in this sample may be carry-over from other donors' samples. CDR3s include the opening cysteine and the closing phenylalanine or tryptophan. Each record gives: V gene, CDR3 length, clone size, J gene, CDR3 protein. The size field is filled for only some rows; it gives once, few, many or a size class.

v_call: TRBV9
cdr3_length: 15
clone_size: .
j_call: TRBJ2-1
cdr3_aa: CASSVGGALVDEQFF

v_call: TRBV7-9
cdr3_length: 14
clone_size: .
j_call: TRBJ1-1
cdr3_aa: CASSPSLGGGEAFF

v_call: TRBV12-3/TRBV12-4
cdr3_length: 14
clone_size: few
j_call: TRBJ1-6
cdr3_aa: CASSLIGANSPLHF

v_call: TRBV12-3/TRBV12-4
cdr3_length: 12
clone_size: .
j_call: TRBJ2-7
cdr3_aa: CASRQEGYEQYF

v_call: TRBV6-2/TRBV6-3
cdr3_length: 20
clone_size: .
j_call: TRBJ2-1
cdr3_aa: CASSYIVREHRGVLDDEQFF

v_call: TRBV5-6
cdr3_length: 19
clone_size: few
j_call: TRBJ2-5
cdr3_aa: CASSLAFWRGTSGEETQYF

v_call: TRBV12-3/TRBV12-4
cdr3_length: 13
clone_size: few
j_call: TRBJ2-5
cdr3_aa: CASSPQYRETQYF

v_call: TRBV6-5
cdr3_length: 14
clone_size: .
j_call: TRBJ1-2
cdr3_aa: CASSPGTSGYGYTF

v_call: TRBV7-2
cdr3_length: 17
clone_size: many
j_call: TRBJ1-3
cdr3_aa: CASSLGRTVRSGNTIYF

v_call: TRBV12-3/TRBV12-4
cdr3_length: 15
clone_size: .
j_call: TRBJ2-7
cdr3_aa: CASRLGGRRPYEQYF

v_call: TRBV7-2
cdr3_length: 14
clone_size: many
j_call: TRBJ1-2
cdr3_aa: CASSFTGSDAGYTF

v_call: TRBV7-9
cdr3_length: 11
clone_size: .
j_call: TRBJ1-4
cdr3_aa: CASGVYEKLFF

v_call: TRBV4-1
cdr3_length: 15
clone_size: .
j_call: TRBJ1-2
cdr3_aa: CASSQDTGGHYGYTF

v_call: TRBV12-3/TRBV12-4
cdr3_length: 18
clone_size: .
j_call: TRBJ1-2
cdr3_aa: CARSSGRDRGISNYGYTF

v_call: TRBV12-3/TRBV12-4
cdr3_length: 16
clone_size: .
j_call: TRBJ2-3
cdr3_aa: CASSRSSGTSTDTQYF

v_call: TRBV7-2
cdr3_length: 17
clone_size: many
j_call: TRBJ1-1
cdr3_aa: CASSLVFGIGMNTEAFF

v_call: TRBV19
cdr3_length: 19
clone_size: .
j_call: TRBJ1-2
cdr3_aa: CASSTSRGRQGPKAHGYTF

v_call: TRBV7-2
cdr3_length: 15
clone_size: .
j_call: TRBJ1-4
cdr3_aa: CASSSLGQGSEKLFF

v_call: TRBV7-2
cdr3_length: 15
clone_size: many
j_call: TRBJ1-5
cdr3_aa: CASSGQYHSNQPQHF

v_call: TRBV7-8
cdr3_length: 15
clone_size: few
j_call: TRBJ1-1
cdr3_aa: CASSLDQGGGTEAFF

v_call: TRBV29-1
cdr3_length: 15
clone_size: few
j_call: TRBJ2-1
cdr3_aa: CSVELAGVSYNEQFF

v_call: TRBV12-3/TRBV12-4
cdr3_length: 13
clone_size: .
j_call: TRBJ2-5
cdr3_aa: CASSLTYQETQYF

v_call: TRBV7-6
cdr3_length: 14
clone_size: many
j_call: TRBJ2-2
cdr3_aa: CASSKGRNTGELFF

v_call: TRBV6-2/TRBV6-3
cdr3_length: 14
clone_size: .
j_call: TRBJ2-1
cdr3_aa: CASRPRQSGTEQFF

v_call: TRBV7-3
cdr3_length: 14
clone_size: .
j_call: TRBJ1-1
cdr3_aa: CASSLFLEPVEAFF

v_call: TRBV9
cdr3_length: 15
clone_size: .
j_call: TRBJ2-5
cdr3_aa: CASSQGGQARETQYF

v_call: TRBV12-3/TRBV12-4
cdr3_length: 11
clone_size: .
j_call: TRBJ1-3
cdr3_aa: CATDGGNTIYF

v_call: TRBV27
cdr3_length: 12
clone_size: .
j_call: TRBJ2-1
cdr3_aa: CASKPGQGEQFF

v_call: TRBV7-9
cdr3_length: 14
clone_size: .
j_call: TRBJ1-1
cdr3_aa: CASSFSTDRPEAFF

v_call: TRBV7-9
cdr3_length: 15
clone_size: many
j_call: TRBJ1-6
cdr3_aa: CASSPGTAAYSPLHF